The clone carrying this T cell receptor (beta chain) appeared a single time. Its specificity is not known. This record comes from a study of T cell responses to AZD1222 COVID-19 vaccine. About the research overall: The study pooled second doses at about 4 or about 12 weeks. Study-wide points: The sample set comprised mostly white British donors with more females, and clonal diversity was possibly underestimated. Unmutated regions of variants are reportedly targeted by nearly half of spike-specific TCRs. Receipt of two AZD1222 doses was followed by a rise in Spike-specific TCR breadth and depth.

Profiled with immunoSEQ multiplex PCR; TCRdb holds only in-frame clones, not every one. The sample lists around 120,000 clones, 92% occurring once. This specimen was peripheral blood, taken on day 0 of AZD1222 vaccination. The sequence was obtained from an adult in good health.

The CDR3 reads CSASTGSPTEAFF. In nucleotides, the CDR3 is TGCAGTGCTAGTACCGGGAGTCCCACTGAAGCTTTCTTT. V usage is TRBV20-1 and J usage is TRBJ1-1; D ambiguous. The CDR3 is made up of 13 amino acids. Trimming cost V 3 bases and J 4 bases, with 12 bases left between them. The germline V gene encodes CDR1 DFQATT and CDR2 SNEGSKA (reference sequence).